These T cell receptor beta chains were read from a single sample in a study of cytomegalovirus exposure and HLA in healthy donors. Sequenced by immunoSEQ multiplex PCR; TCRdb stores in-frame clones only, minus some. Counted here are about 79,000 clones, around 68% occurring once; the ten biggest clones make up about 9.1%. The specimen was PBMCs. The source of these receptors is a man aged 40-55 years in good health and CMV-seropositive. The CDR3 runs from the conserved cysteine through the conserved F or W. Fields, in order: V gene, clone size, J gene, CDR3 protein. Size is omitted from some rows. Given values are once, few, many or a class for expanded clones.

>TRBV19|.|TRBJ1-2
CASSIQATPANYGYTF
>TRBV5-1|few|TRBJ2-3
CASSLGTSGGTDTQYF
>TRBV5-1|.|TRBJ2-7
CASSFGQGVAYEQYF
>TRBV7-6|.|TRBJ2-7
CASSQGHATYEQYF
>TRBV9|.|TRBJ2-2
CASSIGLAETGELFF
>TRBV30|.|TRBJ2-2
CAWSVVSSGELFF
>TRBV9|once|TRBJ2-2
CASSADTGELFF
>TRBV5-1|.|TRBJ1-3
CASSKAEVGNTIYF
>TRBV30|.|TRBJ1-2
CAWSVQTGGYGYTF
>TRBV6-5|.|TRBJ2-5
CASSTSGEQETQYF
>TRBV28|once|TRBJ2-3
CASSSWSAEDTQYF
>TRBV15|once|TRBJ2-1
CATSRDLGRYNEQFF
>TRBV7-9|few|TRBJ1-2
CASMGTGNNYGYTF
>TRBV9|.|TRBJ1-2
CASSPGDRGVYGYTF
>TRBV27|.|TRBJ2-1
CASSWTSGYNEQFF
>TRBV19|.|TRBJ1-1
CASSIEDRVWNEAFF
>TRBV29-1|.|TRBJ1-1
CSVDTGGKTEAFF
>TRBV28|.|TRBJ1-2
CASSLTGQGARYGYTF
>TRBV5-4|.|TRBJ1-2
CASTEAPGQSYGYTF
>TRBV27|few|TRBJ1-3
CASSLTAAGLGNTIYF
>TRBV10-3|.|TRBJ1-6
CAISAQGGSPLHF
>TRBV7-9|.|TRBJ2-7
CASSPDRSPYEQYF
>TRBV19|.|TRBJ1-3
CASRPTYSGNTIYF
>TRBV18|.|TRBJ2-2
CASSPGWGDGELFF
>TRBV9|.|TRBJ2-1
CASSVGIYNEQFF
>TRBV6-5|.|TRBJ2-1
CASNKRGRLYNEQFF
>TRBV28|.|TRBJ1-2
CASSNRGYGYTF
>TRBV6-1|.|TRBJ2-3
CASSELAGGPDTQYF
>TRBV6-1|.|TRBJ2-5
CASSLDRVETQYF
>TRBV7-9|.|TRBJ1-1
CASSLEPLRISGNTEAFF
>TRBV28|.|TRBJ2-1
CASSFAQGGYNEQFF
>TRBV6-6|few|TRBJ2-7
CASSYLPTGLAEQYF
>TRBV21-1|.|TRBJ1-1
CAGYTGTGGDTEAFF
>TRBV5-8|.|TRBJ2-3
CASSLVYITDTQYF
>TRBV30|.|TRBJ2-7
CAWSRIAGSSYEQYF
>TRBV28|.|TRBJ1-5
CASNTGASHQPQHF
>TRBV6-5|.|TRBJ2-2
CASSYSGRGGTGELFF
>TRBV5-5|.|TRBJ2-7
CASSFGGEQYF
>TRBV10-2|.|TRBJ2-7
CASSAPPALEQYF
>TRBV27|.|TRBJ1-6
CASSFRSETGSNSPLHF
>TRBV7-2|few|TRBJ2-5
CASSGGGTSGDETQYF
>TRBV28|.|TRBJ1-2
CASSVPGLNYGYTF
>TRBV6-5|.|TRBJ1-1
CASRPDPGGGTEAFF
>TRBV28|.|TRBJ1-5
CASTLQALYGNQPQHF
>TRBV25-1|.|TRBJ1-1
CASSGAIEAFF
>TRBV27|.|TRBJ1-5
CASREAGGARSNQPQHF
>TRBV7-9|.|TRBJ2-1
CASCDSGRAEQFF
>TRBV6-5|.|TRBJ2-2
CASSYSGGGTGELFF
>TRBV5-5|.|TRBJ2-7
CASTRTGTSYEQYF
>TRBV28|.|TRBJ1-4
CASSEQGRTNEKLFF
>TRBV7-8|.|TRBJ2-2
CASSLSGGRTGELFF
>TRBV7-2|few|TRBJ2-2
CASSFTPGQGYGELFF
>TRBV10-2|.|TRBJ2-5
CASSDGRAQYF
>TRBV4-3|.|TRBJ2-2
CASSQQHGTSGGAGELFF